One sample yielded the 13 T cell receptor beta chains listed below, sequenced in a study of vaccination and CD4 T cells after COVID-19. No antigen has been identified for these receptors. Noted treatment: roughly 10-day PBMC culture with coronavirus spike peptide pools or control peptides (ViraFEST assay). Sequenced with the Oncomine TCR Beta short-read assay was DNA taken from cultured CD4+ T cells. One entry per CDR3 protein, called by TCRdb with MiXCR from the PCR reads. Of 15,000 or so distinct CDR3 sequences listed, roughly half are singletons. The material sequenced was cultured CD4+ T cells from blood, taken after SARS-CoV-2 vaccination. The receptors were gathered from a human donor with COVID-19.

The V and J genes are TRBV5-6 and TRBJ2-5; 10 nucleotides line up with TRBD2. The CDR3 loop spans 15 amino acids. J lost 5 bases, V lost 4 bases, and 8 bases had no gene match. The germline V gene encodes CDR1 SGHDT and CDR2 YYEEEE. The CDR3 DNA is TGTGCCAGCAGCCGCAGCGGGGGGGCCTCTGAGACCCAGTACTTC. Translated: CASSRSGGASETQYF.

This chain uses TRBV20-1 with TRBJ1-4; D remains unclear. The germline V gene has CDR1 DFQATT and CDR2 SNEGSKA (reference sequence). The CDR3 contains 14 residues. Between the trimmed V and J ends, which lost 0 bases and 5 bases, there was a span of 10 bases. The CDR3 loop is CSARDPPGNEKLFF. CDR3 nucleotide sequence: TGCAGTGCTAGAGATCCTCCCGGGAATGAAAAACTGTTTTTT.

This clonotype was seen more than once but under ten times. The chain couples TRBV11-3 to TRBJ1-6, with D unclear. V was trimmed by 1 base and J by 0 bases, leaving 13 bases between them. CDR3 length: 18 amino acids. Germline V CDR1 and CDR2: SGHNT, YENEEA. The CDR3 loop is CASSLGGSTRSYNSPLHF. CDR3 DNA sequence: TGTGCCAGCAGCTTAGGAGGTTCCACACGCTCCTATAATTCACCCCTCCACTTT.

On this clonotype itself: The final CDR3 position lacks the conserved phenylalanine or tryptophan, pointing to a likely read error. The rearrangement joins TRBV12-3 or TRBV12-4 to TRBJ1-5; possible D gene TRBD1, 5 bases. V was shortened by 9 bases and J by 7 bases, with 16 bases between the two germline ends. This CDR3 is built from 13 residues. The DNA for the CDR3 is TGTGCCAGTACTCCAGGGTGGAAACAGCCCCAGCATCTT. This gives the protein CASTPGWKQPQHL.

This clonotype has only a few counts. This chain connects TRBV20-1 to TRBJ1-6; a weak D match, TRBD1 (6 bases). V was trimmed by 5 bases and J by 10 bases, leaving 21 bases between them. The CDR3 totals 15 residues. The germline gives CDR1 DFQATT, CDR2 SNEGSKA (reference sequence). The CDR3 sequence is CSAPGGRGMGSPLHF. CDR3 nucleotides: TGCAGTGCTCCTGGGGGGCGGGGGATGGGGTCACCCCTCCACTTT.

This clonotype turned up a few times. The chain links TRBV6-2 or TRBV6-3 to TRBJ2-5; D gene ambiguous. Germline CDR1 MNHEY, CDR2 SVGEGT. This CDR3 is 12 amino acids long. Trimming shortened V by 6 bases and J by 5 bases, and 10 bases separated the two germline ends. The CDR3 here is CASSELGETQYF. CDR3 nucleotide sequence: TGTGCCAGCAGCGAGTTAGGGGAGACCCAGTACTTC.

The V call is TRBV5-4, the J call TRBJ2-5, with a tentative D call TRBD1 (5 bases). The CDR3 loop spans 15 amino acids. V was pared by 5 bases and J by 2 bases, with 16 bases between. In germline, CDR1 is SGHNT, CDR2 YYREEE (reference sequence). CDR3: CASRKDSQWQETQYF. As DNA, the CDR3 is TGTGCCAGCAGAAAAGACAGCCAATGGCAAGAGACCCAGTACTTC. Full variable domain (outside the CDR3, taken from reference TRBV5-4 and TRBJ2-5): ETGVTQSPTHLIKTRGQQVTLRCSSQSGHNTVSWYQQALGQGPQFIFQYYREEENGRGNFPPRFSGLQFPNYSSELNVNALELDDSALYLCASRKDSQWQETQYFGPGTRLLVL.

The rearrangement uses TRBV24-1 and TRBJ1-5; no clear D gene. From germline, CDR1 is KGHDR and CDR2 SFDVKD. The CDR3 runs 11 residues. With 9 bases removed from V and 4 bases from J, the gap between germline ends came to 6 bases. The chain's CDR3 is CATGSNQPQHF. The CDR3 region has the DNA TGTGCCACCGGGAGTAATCAGCCCCAGCATTTT.

V is TRBV20-1 and J is TRBJ2-3; 8 positions match TRBD2. After removal of 5 bases from V and 3 bases from J, the junction contained 10 bases not matched to a gene. CDR1 DFQATT and CDR2 SNEGSKA come from the germline V gene (reference sequence). This CDR3 has 15 amino acids. The CDR3 is CSAGTYGGETDTQYF. DNA of the CDR3: TGCAGTGCTGGGACCTACGGGGGGGAGACAGATACGCAGTATTTT.

This clonotype was found a few times. The V call is TRBV24-1, the J call TRBJ2-1, with 12 bases aligning to TRBD2. V trimming: 4 bases; J trimming: 8 bases; junction bases outside the gene matches: 8. The germline V gene has CDR1 KGHDR and CDR2 SFDVKD. The CDR3 consists of 16 residues. The CDR3 nucleotides are TGTGCCACCAGTGACCCACCTAGCGGGGGGGCCCATGAGCAGTTCTTC. It specifies CATSDPPSGGAHEQFF.

This clonotype was counted between two and nine times. This chain links TRBV7-2 with TRBJ2-1, with 8 bases that match TRBD1. The V gene end was trimmed by 6 bases and the J gene end by 4 bases; junction bases not matched to a gene: 8. The germline V gene encodes CDR1 SGHTA and CDR2 FQGNSA. The CDR3 runs to 15 residues. The CDR3 DNA reads as TGTGCCAGCAGTTCGGACAGGGCCTCTTACAATGAGCAGTTCTTC. Translation: CASSSDRASYNEQFF.

The chain links TRBV6-2 or TRBV6-3 to TRBJ1-5; the D is unclear. V was trimmed by 8 bases and J by 1 base, leaving 21 bases between them. The CDR3 loop spans 17 amino acids. In germline, CDR1 is MNHEY, CDR2 SVGEGT. CDR3 coding DNA: TGTGCCAGCCGTTCGTGGGGTGGGAGAAGGAGCAATCAGCCCCAGCATTTT. Translating it yields CASRSWGGRRSNQPQHF.

In its sample, this clonotype was seen once. The CDR3 DNA follows: TGTGCCAGCAGCCACCCTTCGAGGAGCGAGCAGTACTTC. It translates to CASSHPSRSEQYF. The gene calls are TRBV6-1 and TRBJ2-7; D ambiguous. Germline CDR1 MNHNS, CDR2 SASEGT. This CDR3 region has 13 residues. Trimming took off 6 bases at V and 6 bases at J, with 15 bases between the two ends.